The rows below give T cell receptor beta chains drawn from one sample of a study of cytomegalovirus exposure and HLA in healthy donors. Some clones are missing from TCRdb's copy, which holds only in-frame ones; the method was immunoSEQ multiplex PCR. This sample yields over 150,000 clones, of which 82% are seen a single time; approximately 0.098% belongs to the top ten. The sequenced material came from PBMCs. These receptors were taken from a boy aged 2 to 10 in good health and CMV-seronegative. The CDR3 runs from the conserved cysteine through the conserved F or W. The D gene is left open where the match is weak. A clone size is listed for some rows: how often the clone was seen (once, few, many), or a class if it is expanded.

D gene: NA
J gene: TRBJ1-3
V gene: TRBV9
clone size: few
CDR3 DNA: TGTGCCAGCAGCGTTGGGATCGGGGTGGGTGGAAACACCATATATTTT
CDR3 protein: CASSVGIGVGGNTIYF

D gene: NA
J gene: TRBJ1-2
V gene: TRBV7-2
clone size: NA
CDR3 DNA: TGTGCCAGCAGCTTAGCTACATCCGTCCAGGGCGGCTATGGCTACACCTTC
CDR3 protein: CASSLATSVQGGYGYTF

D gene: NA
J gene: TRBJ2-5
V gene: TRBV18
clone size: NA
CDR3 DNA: TGTGCCAGCTCACCACTCTACGGTAGCCAGTACTTC
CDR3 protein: CASSPLYGSQYF

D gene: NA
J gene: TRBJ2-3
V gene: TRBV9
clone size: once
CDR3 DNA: TGTGCCAGCAGAGGGGGAGATACGCAGTATTTT
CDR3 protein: CASRGGDTQYF

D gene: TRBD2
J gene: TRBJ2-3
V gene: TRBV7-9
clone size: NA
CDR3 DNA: TGTGCCTCCGGGCGGGGGGCGAGCACAGATACGCAGTATTTT
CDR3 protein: CASGRGASTDTQYF

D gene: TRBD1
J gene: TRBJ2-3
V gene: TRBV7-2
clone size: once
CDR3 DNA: TGTGCCAGCAGCTTAGAGGGACAGGGAACAGATACGCAGTATTTT
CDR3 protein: CASSLEGQGTDTQYF

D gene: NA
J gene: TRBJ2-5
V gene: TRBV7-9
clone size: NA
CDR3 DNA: TGTGCCGCATCCTTCGGGGGAGGAGAGACCCAGTACTTC
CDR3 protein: CAASFGGGETQYF

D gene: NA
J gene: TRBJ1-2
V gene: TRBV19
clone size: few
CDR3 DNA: TGTGCCAGTAGCAAAGGACAGTTCTATGGCTACACCTTC
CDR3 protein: CASSKGQFYGYTF

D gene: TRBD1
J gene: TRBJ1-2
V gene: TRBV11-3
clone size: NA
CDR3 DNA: TGTGCCAGCAGCTTAGTCGGCCGGGACAGGGGCCCCAATAATGGCTACACCTTC
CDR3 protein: CASSLVGRDRGPNNGYTF

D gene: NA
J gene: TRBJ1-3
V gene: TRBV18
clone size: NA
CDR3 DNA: TGTGCCAGCTCAGCAGACAGTTATGGAAACACCATATATTTT
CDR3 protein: CASSADSYGNTIYF

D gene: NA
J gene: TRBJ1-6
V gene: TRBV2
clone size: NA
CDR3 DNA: TGTGCCAGCCATACAGATCGAAATTCACCCCTCCACTTT
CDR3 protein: CASHTDRNSPLHF

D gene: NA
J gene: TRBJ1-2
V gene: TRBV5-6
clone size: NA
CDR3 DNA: TGTGCCAGCAGCCCTACAGGCGTCTATGGCTACACCTTC
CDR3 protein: CASSPTGVYGYTF

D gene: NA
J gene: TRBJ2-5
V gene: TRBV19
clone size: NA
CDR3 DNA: TGTGCCAGTACAAGGGCAGGTGGACTCCAAGAGACCCAGTACTTC
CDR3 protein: CASTRAGGLQETQYF

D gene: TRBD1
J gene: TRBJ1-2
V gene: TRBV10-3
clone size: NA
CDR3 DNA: TGTGCCATCAGTAGAGACAGGGAAGGTGGCTACACCTTC
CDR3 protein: CAISRDREGGYTF